These T cell receptor beta chains were read from a single sample in a study of shared T cell receptors in the human thymus. TCRdb keeps only in-frame clones here, not all; method: immunoSEQ multiplex PCR. The sample holds about 610,000 clones, 88% seen once. The same data also went into a second study, on human thymus T cells.

The sample was thymocytes. The receptor source for this set is a boy younger than two with a congenital heart defect. CDR3s include the opening cysteine and the closing phenylalanine or tryptophan. D genes are given only for firm matches. Size tells how often a clone was seen (once, few, many) or the class of an expanded clone, and some rows leave it out.

length	size	J	D	V	CDR3	DNA
11	.	TRBJ2-7	.	TRBV27	CASSSAYEQYF	TGTGCCAGCAGTTCTGCCTACGAGCAGTACTTC
17	.	TRBJ2-5	TRBD2	TRBV11-2	CASSRPPGSGTQETQYF	TGTGCCAGCAGCCGCCCCCCGGGTAGCGGGACTCAAGAGACCCAGTACTTC
17	.	TRBJ2-1	TRBD2	TRBV18	CASSPGLVCSAHNEQFF	TGTGCCAGCTCACCCGGACTAGTTTGTTCTGCTCACAATGAGCAGTTCTTC
16	once	TRBJ2-4	TRBD1	TRBV5-1	CASSHGNRGPPGIQYF	TGCGCCAGCAGCCATGGGAACAGGGGGCCCCCGGGCATTCAGTACTTC
14	.	TRBJ2-7	TRBD2	TRBV27	CASSPGLAFYEQYF	TGTGCCAGCAGTCCGGGACTAGCGTTTTACGAGCAGTACTTC
12	.	TRBJ1-1	.	TRBV2	CAGHTKRSRAFF	TGTGCCGGCCACACTAAAAGATCCCGAGCTTTCTTT
12	.	TRBJ1-2	.	TRBV29-1	CSVVSFPYGYTF	TGCAGCGTTGTATCCTTCCCCTATGGCTACACCTTC
15	.	TRBJ2-1	TRBD1	TRBV28	CAAKPGQGDDNEQFF	TGTGCCGCCAAACCGGGACAGGGCGACGACAATGAGCAGTTCTTC
15	few	TRBJ1-2	.	TRBV19	CASTPIPGESYGYTF	TGTGCCAGTACCCCTATCCCAGGGGAGAGTTATGGCTACACCTTC
18	once	TRBJ1-1	TRBD1	TRBV27	CASSFPGQGSDPTFGAFF	TGTGCCAGCAGTTTCCCTGGACAGGGGTCCGATCCGACCTTTGGAGCTTTCTTT
16	.	TRBJ1-5	.	TRBV11-3	CASSLGQGSGNQPQHF	TGTGCCAGCAGCTTAGGTCAGGGTTCGGGCAATCAGCCCCAGCATTTT
16	.	TRBJ2-5	TRBD1	TRBV6-5	CASSYSMPGGRETQYF	TGTGCCAGCAGTTACTCGATGCCAGGGGGCCGGGAGACCCAGTACTTC
14	.	TRBJ2-2	TRBD1	TRBV6-5	CASIETGATGELFF	TGTGCCAGCATCGAAACAGGGGCAACCGGGGAGCTGTTTTTT
14	.	TRBJ2-7	TRBD1	TRBV5-5	CASSPDREFYEQYF	TGTGCCAGCAGCCCAGACAGGGAATTCTACGAGCAGTACTTC
16	.	TRBJ2-1	TRBD2	TRBV28	CASSLSPSGRLNEQFF	TGTGCCAGCAGTTTGTCCCCGAGCGGGAGACTAAATGAGCAGTTCTTC
13	.	TRBJ1-2	TRBD1	TRBV7-2	CASSSRQGPGYTF	TGTGCCAGCAGCTCTCGACAGGGACCTGGCTACACCTTC
14	.	TRBJ1-2	TRBD1	TRBV28	CASSFGQGGYGYTF	TGTGCCAGCAGTTTCGGGCAGGGGGGCTATGGCTACACCTTC
17	.	TRBJ2-2	TRBD2	TRBV29-1	CSAAGAGGLANTGELFF	TGCAGCGCGGCTGGAGCGGGAGGTCTCGCGAACACCGGGGAGCTGTTTTTT
15	.	TRBJ2-1	.	TRBV2	CASSHLSGGDNEQFF	TGTGCCAGCAGCCACCTTTCCGGAGGTGACAATGAGCAGTTCTTC
15	.	TRBJ2-3	TRBD2	TRBV5-3	CARSWVSGDTDTQYF	TGTGCCAGAAGCTGGGTTAGCGGGGACACAGATACGCAGTATTTT
13	.	TRBJ2-7	.	TRBV27	CASTGLDTYEQYF	TGTGCCAGCACAGGACTCGACACCTACGAGCAGTACTTC
14	few	TRBJ2-5	.	TRBV5-6	CASSQNRVLETQYF	TGTGCCAGCAGCCAGAACAGGGTCTTGGAGACCCAGTACTTC
17	.	TRBJ2-7	.	TRBV11-3	CASSSSLSSPHGYEQYF	TGTGCCAGCAGCTCCAGCCTATCGTCCCCCCACGGGTACGAGCAGTACTTC
17	.	TRBJ2-5	TRBD2	TRBV5-1	CASSLGQAGPMQETQYF	TGCGCCAGCAGCTTGGGACAAGCGGGACCTATGCAAGAGACCCAGTACTTC
15	.	TRBJ2-2	.	TRBV5-1	CASSLGTVNTGELFF	TGCGCCAGCAGCTTGGGGACAGTGAACACCGGGGAGCTGTTTTTT
13	.	TRBJ2-5	TRBD2	TRBV29-1	CSAGGVLPGTQYF	TGCAGCGCGGGGGGGGTCCTTCCCGGGACCCAGTACTTC
18	.	TRBJ2-1	.	TRBV18	CASSHHGPVGKSYNEQFF	TGTGCCAGCTCACACCATGGGCCCGTAGGAAAATCCTACAATGAGCAGTTCTTC
15	.	TRBJ2-2	.	TRBV18	CASSPDGTNTGELFF	TGTGCCAGCTCACCGGACGGGACGAACACCGGGGAGCTGTTTTTT
15	.	TRBJ2-1	.	TRBV11-2	CASSSPGTPNNEQFF	TGTGCCAGCAGCTCCCCCGGGACTCCGAACAATGAGCAGTTCTTC
10	.	TRBJ1-2	.	TRBV7-9	CASSFSGYTF	TGTGCCAGCAGCTTTAGTGGCTACACCTTC
12	.	TRBJ2-7	.	TRBV7-2	CASSCRGHEQYF	TGTGCCAGCAGCTGCCGAGGGCACGAGCAGTACTTC
15	.	TRBJ2-1	.	TRBV5-4	CASSLTSPGSDEQFF	TGTGCCAGCAGCTTGACGAGCCCAGGCAGTGATGAGCAGTTCTTC
11	.	TRBJ2-3	TRBD2	TRBV11-2	CASSSGTSGIW	TGTGCCAGCAGCTCCGGGACTAGCGGGATTTGG
21	.	TRBJ2-7	TRBD2	TRBV7-4	CASSFGTATLRAGGPEDEQYF	TGTGCCAGCAGCTTCGGGACAGCCACCCTAAGAGCGGGAGGGCCGGAGGACGAGCAGTACTTC
24	.	TRBJ2-1	.	TRBV23-1	CASSQSLREKVNPRCWSSYNEQFF	TGCGCCAGCAGTCAATCTCTTAGGGAGAAAGTCAACCCGAGATGCTGGAGCTCCTACAATGAGCAGTTCTTC
16	.	TRBJ2-4	TRBD1	TRBV2	CASRLGQTLAKNIQYF	TGTGCCAGCAGACTGGGACAGACCTTAGCCAAAAACATTCAGTACTTC
14	once	TRBJ1-2	.	TRBV4-3	CASSQVTGNYGYTF	TGCGCCAGCAGCCAAGTAACCGGGAACTATGGCTACACCTTC
16	.	TRBJ1-2	.	TRBV30	CAWSVQVDKGEYGYTF	TGTGCCTGGAGTGTACAAGTGGATAAAGGAGAGTATGGCTACACCTTC
20	once	TRBJ2-3	TRBD2	TRBV4-3	CASSPRLEGLAGLSTDTQYF	TGCGCCAGCAGTCCAAGGTTGGAGGGACTAGCGGGCCTAAGCACAGATACGCAGTATTTT
16	.	TRBJ1-5	TRBD1	TRBV6-1	CASSGGQGGWNQPQHF	TGTGCCAGCAGTGGAGGACAGGGGGGTTGGAATCAGCCCCAGCATTTT
11	once	TRBJ2-1	.	TRBV2	CAIPWSNEQFF	TGTGCCATACCATGGAGCAATGAGCAGTTCTTC
16	.	TRBJ2-7	.	TRBV15	CATSSRGGGTTYEQYF	TGTGCCACCAGCTCAAGGGGGGGCGGGACTACCTACGAGCAGTACTTC
15	.	TRBJ2-1	.	TRBV10-3	CAIGPTGYSYNEQFF	TGTGCCATCGGACCAACAGGGTATTCCTACAATGAGCAGTTCTTC
14	.	TRBJ2-7	TRBD2	TRBV5-1	CASTTTSDTYEQYF	TGCGCCAGCACGACCACTAGCGATACCTACGAGCAGTACTTC
17	.	TRBJ2-6	TRBD2	TRBV2	CASCETSIGSGANVLTF	TGTGCCAGCTGTGAGACTAGCATCGGATCTGGGGCCAACGTCCTGACTTTC
14	.	TRBJ1-1	.	TRBV5-8	CASSLRGMNTEAFF	TGTGCCAGCAGCTTACGGGGGATGAACACTGAAGCTTTCTTT